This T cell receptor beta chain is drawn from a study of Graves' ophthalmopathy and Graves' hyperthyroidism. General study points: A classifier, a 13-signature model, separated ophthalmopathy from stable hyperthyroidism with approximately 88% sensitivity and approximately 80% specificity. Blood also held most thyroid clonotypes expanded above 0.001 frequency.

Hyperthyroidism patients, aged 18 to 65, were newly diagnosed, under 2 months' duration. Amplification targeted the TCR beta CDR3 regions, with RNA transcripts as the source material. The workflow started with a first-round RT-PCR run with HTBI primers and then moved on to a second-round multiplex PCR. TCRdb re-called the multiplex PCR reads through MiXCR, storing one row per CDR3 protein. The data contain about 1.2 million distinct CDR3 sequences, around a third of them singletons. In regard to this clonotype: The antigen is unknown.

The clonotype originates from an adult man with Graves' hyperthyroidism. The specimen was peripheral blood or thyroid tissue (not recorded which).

Written as DNA, the CDR3 is TGTGCCATCAGCGTTGAAGATCGGGGGGAAACCTATGGCTACACCTTC. Amino acid sequence: CAISVEDRGETYGYTF. The rearrangement links TRBV10-3 to TRBJ1-2; D is possibly TRBD1 (5 bases). Germline V gene data show CDR1 as ENHRY and CDR2 as SYGVKD. Trimming cost V 6 bases and J 4 bases, with 21 bases left between them. This CDR3 is 16 amino acids long.